This TCR beta chain emerged from a study of tumor and adjacent non-tumor tissue in lung cancer. Study-wide context: The cohort had approximately 12 adenocarcinoma, 2 squamous cell and 1 small cell patients. Aged about 31 to 80 years, patients included 9 to 11 men and roughly five women with stage I to III disease.

A modified ARM-PCR protocol with three rounds of nested PCR amplified TCRbeta. TCRdb reanalysed the multiplex PCR reads using MiXCR and keeps one entry per CDR3 protein. The data contain 65,000 to 70,000 distinct CDR3 sequences, 50% to 60% of them seen just once; the ten biggest clones take up around 21%. Germline V gene lookup returns CDR1 LGHNA and CDR2 YNFKEQ. The CDR3 has 14 residues. In this sample, this clonotype turned up a few times. Its target is not known. A much larger clone sits a single nucleotide away, making a read error possible. The template was RNA from unsorted bulk tissue. Study results and limitations: Shorter survival was associated with higher TCR diversity in tumors. TCR diversity was significantly greater in tumor than normal lung tissue.

V gene TRBV4-2 combines with J gene TRBJ2-7; 7 positions match TRBD1. Sequencing used lung tumor tissue. This TCR was sampled from a man aged 45 to 65 with non-small cell lung cancer. CDR3 coding DNA: TGTGACAGCAGCCAAGCTCCAGGGGGCTACGAGCAGTACTTC. This encodes CDSSQAPGGYEQYF.